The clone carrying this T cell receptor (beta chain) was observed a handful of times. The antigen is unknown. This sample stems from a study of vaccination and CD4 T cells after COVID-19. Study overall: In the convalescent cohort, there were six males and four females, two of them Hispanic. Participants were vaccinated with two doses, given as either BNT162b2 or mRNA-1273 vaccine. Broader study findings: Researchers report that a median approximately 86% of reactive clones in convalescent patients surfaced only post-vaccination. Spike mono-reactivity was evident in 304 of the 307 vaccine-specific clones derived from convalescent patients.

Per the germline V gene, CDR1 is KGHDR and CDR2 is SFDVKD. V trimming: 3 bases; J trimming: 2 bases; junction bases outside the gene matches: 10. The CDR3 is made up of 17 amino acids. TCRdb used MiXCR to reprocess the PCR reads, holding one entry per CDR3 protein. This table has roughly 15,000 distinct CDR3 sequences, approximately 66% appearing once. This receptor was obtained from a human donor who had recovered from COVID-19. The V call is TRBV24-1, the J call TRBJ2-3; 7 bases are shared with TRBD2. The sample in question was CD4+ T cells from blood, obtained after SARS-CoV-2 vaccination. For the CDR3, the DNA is TGTGCCACCAGTGATCGGGCGAGCGGGGACTCCACAGATACGCAGTATTTT. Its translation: CATSDRASGDSTDTQYF.